One sample yielded the 21 T cell receptor beta chains listed below, sequenced in a study of CD8 T cells in ankylosing spondylitis. TCRdb redid the calling of the 5' RACE reads with MiXCR, one entry per CDR3 protein. The data hold about 140,000 distinct CDR3 sequences, with about 7% observed a single time. Material for sequencing was blood, either unsorted or a sorted T cell fraction (not recorded which). These receptors all come from a female donor with ankylosing spondylitis or in good health (not recorded which).

This clonotype was seen ten or more times. V is TRBV5-1 and J is TRBJ2-7, with 9 bases fitting TRBD1. The V segment lost 4 bases and the J segment 3 bases; nucleotides outside the gene matches: 11. From germline, CDR1 is SGHRS and CDR2 YFSETQ. The CDR3 contains 16 residues. This CDR3 is CASSEGPYRGHYEQYF. DNA of the CDR3: TGCGCCAGCAGCGAGGGCCCATACAGGGGGCACTACGAGCAGTACTTC.

The chain recombines TRBV12-3 or TRBV12-4 with TRBJ2-7, with 13 nucleotides matching TRBD2. The ends lost 6 bases at V and 3 bases at J; junction bases unmatched: 2. The CDR3 totals 14 residues. The CDR3 region has the DNA TGTGCCAGCAGCCGGACTAGCGGGGGCTACGAGCAGTACTTC. Protein: CASSRTSGGYEQYF.

This clonotype was counted ten times or more. The rearrangement joins TRBV7-6 to TRBJ1-5, with D possibly matching TRBD1 (5 bases). Deletions cut 5 bases from V and 2 bases from J, with 10 bases between. This CDR3 is 14 amino acids long. CDR1 and CDR2 (germline): SGHVS, FNYEAQ. The CDR3 is CASSPMGGNQPQHF. In nucleotides, the CDR3 is TGTGCCAGCAGCCCAATGGGGGGCAATCAGCCCCAGCATTTT. Combining the CDR3 with reference TRBV7-6 and TRBJ1-5 gives the whole variable domain GAGVSQSPRYKVTKRGQDVALRCDPISGHVSLYWYRQALGQGPEFLTYFNYEAQQDKSGLPNDRFSAERPEGSISTLTIQRTEQRDSAMYRCASSPMGGNQPQHFGDGTRLSIL.

This clonotype showed up many times. V usage is TRBV6-2 or TRBV6-3 and J usage is TRBJ2-3; tentatively, D is TRBD1 (6 bases). Trimming pared 2 bases from V and 6 bases from J, leaving 9 bases between. The CDR3 is made up of 13 amino acids. The germline V gene has CDR1 MNHEY and CDR2 SVGEGT. The CDR3 spells CASSYPGEDTQYF. Written as DNA, the CDR3 is TGTGCCAGCAGTTACCCAGGGGAGGATACGCAGTATTTT.

This clonotype was counted many times. The chain combines TRBV12-5 with TRBJ1-2, with D maybe TRBD1 (6 bases). Trimming shortened V by 0 bases and J by 1 base, and 9 bases separated the two germline ends. CDR3 length: 15 residues. CDR1 is LGHNT and CDR2 is FRNRAP in the germline V gene. In DNA form, the CDR3 reads TGTGCTAGTGGTTTGGTAAACAGGGTTAACTATGGCTACACCTTC. Its protein product is CASGLVNRVNYGYTF.

The chain carries TRBV20-1 and TRBJ1-5; TRBD1 might be the D (5 bases). The CDR3 extends over 14 amino acids. Trimming left V 3 bases short and J 0 bases short, with 9 bases between. Germline V gene sequence: CDR1 DFQATT, CDR2 SNEGSKA (reference sequence). CDR3 protein: CSARDTNSNQPQHF. CDR3 coding DNA: TGCAGTGCTAGGGACACCAATAGCAATCAGCCCCAGCATTTT.

About this clonotype itself: A read error may explain this, as a much larger clone is one base away. This chain uses TRBV27 with TRBJ1-1; D is undetermined. The CDR3 runs to 15 residues. The germline gives CDR1 MNHEY, CDR2 SMNVEV (reference sequence). CDR3 loop: CANSLSPGSPAEAFF. The DNA for the CDR3 is TGTGCCAACAGTTTATCGCCAGGTTCGCCTGCTGAAGCTTTCTTT.

This clonotype was picked up a small number of times. The chain couples TRBV30 to TRBJ2-2; tentative D call: TRBD1 (5 bases). V lost 2 bases to trimming and J lost 1 base, with 8 bases between them. The CDR3 covers 14 residues. Germline CDR1 and CDR2: GTSNPN and SVGIG (reference sequence). DNA of the CDR3: TGTGCCTGGAGTATAACAGGGAACACCGGGGAGCTGTTTTTT. The encoded protein is CAWSITGNTGELFF.

This clonotype was counted ten times or more. V and J are TRBV20-1 and TRBJ1-1; D remains ambiguous. V lost 7 bases to trimming and J lost 14 bases, with 20 bases between them. The CDR3 runs 11 residues. Germline loops: CDR1 DFQATT, CDR2 SNEGSKA (reference sequence). The CDR3 sequence: CSGLTVPRPFF. CDR3 bases: TGCAGTGGACTGACTGTTCCGCGGCCCTTCTTT.

This clonotype has at least ten counts. This chain connects TRBV15 to TRBJ1-4; TRBD1 aligns across 7 bases. CDR1 and CDR2 from the germline V gene are LNHNV and YYDKDF (reference sequence). The J segment lost 4 bases and the V segment lost 3 bases, leaving 11 bases of the junction unmatched. The CDR3 sequence is 17 residues long. CDR3 DNA: TGTGCCACCAGCAGGTCGACAGGGTTAATCGGTAATGAAAAACTGTTTTTT. Translating gives CATSRSTGLIGNEKLFF.

This clonotype was recorded at least ten times. The rearrangement uses TRBV10-3 and TRBJ2-1; 8 bases map to TRBD2. Germline V gene data show CDR1 as ENHRY and CDR2 as SYGVKD. The CDR3 sequence is 18 residues long. J lost 0 bases, V lost 0 bases, and 7 bases had no gene match. The CDR3 region is CAISESKRRGDSYNEQFF. The CDR3 region has the DNA TGTGCCATCAGTGAGTCGAAGCGGCGGGGGGACTCCTACAATGAGCAGTTCTTC.

The rearrangement joins TRBV20-1 to TRBJ2-3, with 11 bases lining up with TRBD2. The CDR3 runs 15 residues. The trim removed 3 bases at V and 8 bases at J, leaving 10 bases unmatched. Germline CDR1 is DFQATT and CDR2 is SNEGSKA (reference sequence). This CDR3 reads CSARGLAVAALTQYF. In DNA form, the CDR3 reads TGCAGTGCTAGGGGACTAGCGGTGGCCGCTCTTACGCAGTATTTT.

This clonotype occurred many times. At one boundary the junction diverges from the germline segment, which might be a read error. This sequence joins TRBV12-3 or TRBV12-4 and TRBJ2-1, with 9 nucleotides matching TRBD2. The CDR3 runs 15 residues. As DNA, the CDR3 is TGTGCCAGCAGTCTAGCGGGGAACCCCCACAATGAGCAGTTCTTC. Protein: CASSLAGNPHNEQFF.

The genes are TRBV12-3 or TRBV12-4 and TRBJ1-1, with 8 bases lining up with TRBD1. The CDR3 extends over 14 amino acids. J gave up 4 bases and V 4 bases, and 5 bases lay outside the gene matches. CDR3 coding DNA: TGTGCCAGCAGTTCCCCGGACAGGGTCACTGAAGCTTTCTTT. Translating it yields CASSSPDRVTEAFF.

This clonotype was observed a few times. J is TRBJ1-2 and V is TRBV7-2; TRBD1 matches at 9 bases. Trimming took 5 bases from V and 2 from J; bases not matched to a gene: 3. The CDR3 is made up of 14 amino acids. Germline values: CDR1 SGHTA, CDR2 FQGNSA. The CDR3 region is CASSHRGQNYGYTF. CDR3 coding DNA: TGTGCCAGCAGCCACAGGGGGCAAAACTATGGCTACACCTTC. The variable domain in full, completed from reference TRBV7-2 and TRBJ1-2, reads GAGVSQSPSNKVTEKGKDVELRCDPISGHTALYWYRQSLGQGLEFLIYFQGNSAPDKSGLPSDRFSAERTGGSVSTLTIQRTQQEDSAVYLCASSHRGQNYGYTFGSGTRLTVV.

This clonotype has a count of ten or more. The chain is built from TRBV20-1 and TRBJ1-2; 8 nucleotides line up with TRBD1. Germline CDR1 and CDR2: DFQATT and SNEGSKA (reference sequence). The length of the CDR3 is 12 residues. CDR3 sequence (DNA): TGCAGCGCAGACAGGGGTACCTATGGCTACACCTTC. It codes for CSADRGTYGYTF.

This clonotype was counted a few times. The V gene is TRBV7-2, the J gene TRBJ1-1; 8 bases map to TRBD1. Per germline, CDR1 SGHTA and CDR2 FQGNSA. V dropped 5 bases and J dropped 0; count of bases not matched to a gene: 11. The CDR3 covers 17 residues. CDR3 sequence: CASSATGVPLMNTEAFF. CDR3 in DNA: TGTGCCAGCAGCGCGACAGGGGTCCCCTTAATGAACACTGAAGCTTTCTTT.

This clonotype was observed many times. The rearrangement uses TRBV28 and TRBJ1-5; D may be TRBD1 (6 bases). The CDR3 is 16 amino acids. The V gene lost 6 bases and the J gene lost 2 bases, with 17 bases spanning the gap. CDR1 is MDHEN, CDR2 SYDVKM, per germline. The DNA of the CDR3 is TGTGCCAGCAGCCTCACAGGGCGGATCGGCAATCAGCCCCAGCATTTT. It specifies CASSLTGRIGNQPQHF.

At least ten counts were recorded for this clonotype. In nucleotides, the CDR3 is TGTGCCAGCAGCTTGGATAGGGGCTCTGGGGCCAACGTCCTGACTTTC. Amino acids: CASSLDRGSGANVLTF. V usage is TRBV5-6 and J usage is TRBJ2-6; a weak D match, TRBD1 (5 bases). Per germline, CDR1 SGHDT and CDR2 YYEEEE. V was trimmed by 0 bases and J by 0 bases, leaving 7 bases between them. This CDR3 has 16 amino acids.

Ten or more counts support this clonotype. This chain's CDR3 is CASSPRDYEETQYF. In DNA, the CDR3 is TGTGCCAGCAGCCCCAGGGACTATGAAGAGACCCAGTACTTC. The rearrangement uses TRBV9 and TRBJ2-5; 7 nucleotides agree with TRBD2. Trimming removed 4 bases from V and 3 bases from J; junction bases left unmatched: 6. Germline V CDR1 and CDR2: SGDLS, YYNGEE. This CDR3 spans 14 amino acids. The variable domain in full, with the rest retrieved from reference TRBV9 and TRBJ2-5, is DSGVTQTPKHLITATGQRVTLRCSPRSGDLSVYWYQQSLDQGLQFLIQYYNGEERAKGNILERFSAQQFPDLHSELNLSSLELGDSALYFCASSPRDYEETQYFGPGTRLLVL.

This clonotype was observed at least ten times. The V gene is TRBV4-1, the J gene TRBJ2-1, with 8 bases that match TRBD1. Germline values: CDR1 MGHRA, CDR2 YSYEKL. The CDR3 has 15 amino acids. The J segment lost 3 bases and the V segment lost 3 bases, leaving 4 bases of the junction unmatched. The CDR3 loop is CASSHLGQGYNEQFF. The CDR3 nucleotides are TGCGCCAGCAGCCATCTCGGACAGGGCTACAATGAGCAGTTCTTC.